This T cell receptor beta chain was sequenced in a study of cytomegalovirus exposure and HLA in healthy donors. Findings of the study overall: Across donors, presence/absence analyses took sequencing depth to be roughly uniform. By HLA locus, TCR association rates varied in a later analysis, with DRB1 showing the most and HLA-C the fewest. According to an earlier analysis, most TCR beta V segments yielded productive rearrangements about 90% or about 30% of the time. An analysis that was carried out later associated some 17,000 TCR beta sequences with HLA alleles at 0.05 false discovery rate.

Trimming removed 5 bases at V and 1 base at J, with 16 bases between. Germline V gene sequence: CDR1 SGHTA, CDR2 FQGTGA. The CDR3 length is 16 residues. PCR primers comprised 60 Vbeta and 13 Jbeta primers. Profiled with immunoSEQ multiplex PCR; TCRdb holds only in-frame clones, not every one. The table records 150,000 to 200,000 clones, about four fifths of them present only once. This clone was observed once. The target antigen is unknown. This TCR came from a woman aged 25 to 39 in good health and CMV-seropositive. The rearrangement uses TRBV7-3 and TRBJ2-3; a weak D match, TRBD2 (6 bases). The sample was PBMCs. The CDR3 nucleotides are TGTGCCAGCAGCCCTGGGGCGGGGTGGGGCACAGATACGCAGTATTTT. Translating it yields CASSPGAGWGTDTQYF.